Below are 27 T cell receptor beta chains sequenced from a single sample in a study of blood T cell repertoires in COVID-19. The repertoire was sequenced with immunoSEQ multiplex PCR; TCRdb's copy has only in-frame clones and lacks some. The table has 30,000 to 40,000 clones, approximately 80% seen once; the top ten hold roughly 14%. Sequences were obtained from peripheral blood. Every receptor here comes from a woman aged 70-85 years with acute or convalescent COVID-19.

This chain connects TRBV29-1 to TRBJ1-2; D uncertain. The CDR3 spans 15 residues. Germline V gives CDR1 SQVTM, CDR2 ANQGSEA. V dropped 3 bases and J dropped 6 bases, with 20 bases sitting between them. The CDR3 sequence: CSVDWTGISPDGYTF. The CDR3 DNA reads TGCAGCGTTGACTGGACGGGAATCTCCCCCGATGGCTACACCTTC.

The rearrangement joins TRBV3-1 (or the pseudogene TRBV3-2) to TRBJ1-4, with D unclear. Between the trimmed V and J ends, which lost 6 bases and 7 bases, there was a span of 9 bases. Germline-derived CDR1 and CDR2 are LGHDT and YNNKEL (reference sequence). CDR3 length: 12 residues. The CDR3 region is CASRTAGEKLFF. The CDR3 DNA reads TGTGCCAGCAGAACAGCGGGTGAAAAACTGTTTTTT.

This sequence joins TRBV3-1 (or the pseudogene TRBV3-2) and TRBJ2-5; 9 bases align to TRBD2. This CDR3 has 17 amino acids. V lost 1 base to trimming and J lost 4 bases; unmatched junction nucleotides: 10. CDR1 is LGHDT and CDR2 is YNNKEL in the germline V gene (reference sequence). CDR3 DNA: TGTGCCAGCAGCCAAGTTAGGCTAGCGGGATTGATAGAGACCCAGTACTTC. This translates into CASSQVRLAGLIETQYF.

A few counts support this clone. The V gene is TRBV14, the J gene TRBJ1-4, with TRBD1 identical over 8 bases. The V gene's germline CDR1 is SGHDN and CDR2 FVKESK. V lost 4 bases to trimming and J lost 8 bases; unmatched junction nucleotides: 3. This CDR3 has 13 residues. The CDR3 spells CASSRTGSEKLFF. CDR3 coding DNA: TGTGCCAGCAGCCGGACAGGGTCGGAAAAACTGTTTTTT. Full variable domain (remainder filled in from reference TRBV14 and TRBJ1-4): EAGVTQFPSHSVIEKGQTVTLRCDPISGHDNLYWYRRVMGKEIKFLLHFVKESKQDESGMPNNRFLAERTGGTYSTLKVQPAELEDSGVYFCASSRTGSEKLFFGSGTQLSVL.

CDR3 nucleotides: TGTGCCAGCAGCTATGGACTAGCGGGGAACAATGAGCAGTTCTTC. Translating gives CASSYGLAGNNEQFF. The V and J genes are TRBV7-9 and TRBJ2-1, with 12 bases fitting TRBD2. J lost 5 bases, V lost 4 bases, and 3 bases had no gene match. The length of the CDR3 is 15 residues. Germline assignment: CDR1 SEHNR and CDR2 FQNEAQ (reference sequence). Based on the CDR3 plus reference TRBV7-9 and TRBJ2-1, the full variable domain is DTGVSQNPRHKITKRGQNVTFRCDPISEHNRLYWYRQTLGQGPEFLTYFQNEAQLEKSRLLSDRFSAERPKGSFSTLEIQRTEQGDSAMYLCASSYGLAGNNEQFFGPGTRLTVL.

Here the CDR3 reads CASSSGSYNSPLHF. The CDR3 nucleotides read TGTGCCAGCAGTTCAGGGTCCTATAATTCACCCCTCCACTTT. The genes are TRBV6-5 and TRBJ1-6; maybe TRBD1 (5 bases). Germline CDR1 is MNHEY and CDR2 is SVGAGI. With 4 bases removed from V and 1 base from J, the gap between germline ends came to 5 bases. This CDR3 is built from 14 residues.

This rearrangement joins TRBV5-1 to TRBJ1-2; TRBD1 is a possible D gene (5 bases). Germline CDR1 reads SGHRS; CDR2 reads YFSETQ. The CDR3 length is 14 residues. V was trimmed by 3 bases and J by 8 bases, leaving 17 bases between them. This CDR3 is CASSSYQGGGGYTF. The CDR3 region has the DNA TGCGCCAGCAGCTCCTACCAGGGAGGAGGGGGCTACACCTTC.

V gene TRBV4-2 combines with J gene TRBJ2-1; D unresolved. The CDR3 totals 16 residues. Germline CDR1 LGHNA, CDR2 YNFKEQ. With 0 bases removed from V and 10 bases from J, the gap between germline ends came to 19 bases. The CDR3 coding sequence is TGTGCCAGCAGCCAAGATGCCCTTTACCACCCCGGGGAGCAGTTCTTC. It yields the protein CASSQDALYHPGEQFF.

The V and J genes are TRBV4-1 and TRBJ2-3; perhaps TRBD1 as D (5 bases). Germline V gene lookup returns CDR1 MGHRA and CDR2 YSYEKL. This CDR3 region has 16 residues. V shed 0 bases and J shed 0 bases, with 10 bases lying between them. DNA for the CDR3: TGCGCCAGCAGCCAAGAAGCAGGGCCTAGCACAGATACGCAGTATTTT. This sequence encodes CASSQEAGPSTDTQYF.

The CDR3 DNA follows: TGTGCCAGCAGTTACGGGCAAGCGGGGGGTTTGGACGAGCAGTACTTC. It codes for CASSYGQAGGLDEQYF. The rearrangement links TRBV6-2 or TRBV6-3 to TRBJ2-7, with 9 bases lining up with TRBD2. This CDR3 comprises 16 residues. Germline lookup yields CDR1 MNHEY and CDR2 SVGEGT. With 2 bases clipped from V and 5 bases from J, the junction kept 10 bases outside the gene matches.

This chain uses TRBV10-2 with TRBJ2-3; 7 bases line up with TRBD2. After removal of 2 bases from V and 10 bases from J, the junction contained 9 bases not matched to a gene. Germline V gene lookup returns CDR1 WSHSY and CDR2 SAAADI. The CDR3 runs to 14 residues. The CDR3 DNA reads as TGCGCCAGCAGTGAGGTTCAGGGAGGGGATCCGCAGTATTTT. Translation: CASSEVQGGDPQYF.

The chain uses TRBV12-3 or TRBV12-4 and TRBJ2-1; D possibly corresponds to TRBD2 (5 bases). V lost 6 bases and J 9 bases, leaving 15 bases between the germline ends. This CDR3 is 13 amino acids long. CDR3: CASSPSLATEQFF. CDR3 nucleotides: TGTGCCAGCAGCCCATCCCTAGCAACTGAGCAGTTCTTC.

The chain carries TRBV10-3 and TRBJ2-3; 9 nucleotides align to TRBD2. Germline CDR1 and CDR2: ENHRY and SYGVKD. Trimming cost V 11 bases and J 3 bases; bases outside gene matches: 9. The CDR3 contains 14 residues. The CDR3 region is CAFIAGEVTDTQYF. The CDR3 DNA sequence: TGTGCCTTTATAGCGGGAGAGGTAACAGATACGCAGTATTTT.

The chain couples TRBV7-9 to TRBJ2-7; the match to TRBD1 covers 11 bases. The V gene's germline CDR1 is SEHNR and CDR2 FQNEAQ (reference sequence). The CDR3 totals 15 residues. V lost 5 bases to trimming and J lost 2 bases; unmatched junction nucleotides: 5. The CDR3 is CASSPRTGGPYEQYF. The CDR3 nucleotides are TGTGCCAGCAGCCCCAGGACAGGGGGCCCCTACGAGCAGTACTTC.

This clone appeared once. This chain links TRBV2 with TRBJ1-4; 8 bases fit TRBD1. V gave up 9 bases and J gave up 8 bases; unmatched junction bases: 5. Per germline, CDR1 SNHLY and CDR2 FYNNEI. CDR3 length: 12 residues. CDR3 amino acids: CASRTGWEKLFF. The CDR3 region has the DNA TGTGCCAGTCGGACAGGGTGGGAAAAACTGTTTTTT.

CDR3 region: CASSQDLAGVYEQFF. The CDR3 DNA sequence: TGTGCCAGCAGCCAAGACCTAGCGGGAGTCTATGAGCAGTTCTTC. The chain carries TRBV4-2 and TRBJ2-1, with 10 bases that match TRBD2. In germline, CDR1 is LGHNA, CDR2 YNFKEQ. Germline trimming cut 0 bases from V and 8 bases from J; bases unmatched to any gene: 4. This CDR3 is 15 amino acids long.

The V and J genes are TRBV5-1 and TRBJ2-5; 15 bases match TRBD2. CDR1 SGHRS and CDR2 YFSETQ come from the germline V gene. The ends lost 4 bases at V and 2 bases at J; junction bases unmatched: 3. The CDR3 covers 16 residues. The CDR3 region is CASSTGTSGGQETQYF. The CDR3 DNA reads TGCGCCAGCAGCACAGGGACTAGCGGGGGGCAAGAGACCCAGTACTTC.

V usage is TRBV7-2 and J usage is TRBJ2-5; 7 bases map to TRBD1. Germline V CDR1 and CDR2: SGHTA, FQGNSA. The CDR3 runs 18 residues. Losses at the gene ends were 1 base for V and 2 bases for J; bases not matched to a gene: 13. The CDR3: CASSLVALTGWVQETQYF. The CDR3 DNA reads as TGTGCCAGCAGCTTAGTTGCCCTGACAGGGTGGGTTCAAGAGACCCAGTACTTC.

J is TRBJ2-3 and V is TRBV5-1; 14 positions agree with TRBD2. V lost 4 bases, J lost 5 bases, and 9 bases stayed unmatched. This CDR3 region has 17 residues. The germline gives CDR1 SGHRS, CDR2 YFSETQ. The CDR3, as DNA: TGCGCCAGCAGCCTTGGGGGACTAGCGGGAGCAATAGATACGCAGTATTTT. Residues: CASSLGGLAGAIDTQYF.

The chain employs TRBV21-1 and TRBJ2-1; TRBD2 is the table's D call, not checked against the DNA. TRBV21-1 is designated a pseudogene. This CDR3 has 15 residues. The CDR3: CASSKRAGVSDEQFF. CDR3 sequence (DNA): TGTGCCAGCAGCAAACGAGCGGGAGTGTCGGATGAGCAGTTCTTC.

The chain is built from TRBV5-1 and TRBJ1-1, with TRBD1 matching over 8 bases. V lost 1 base to trimming and J lost 2 bases; unmatched junction nucleotides: 7. The germline CDR1 and CDR2 sequences are SGHRS and YFSETQ. The CDR3 spans 16 residues. CDR3 nucleotide sequence: TGCGCCAGCAGCTTGAGACAGGGGTTATCCAACACTGAAGCTTTCTTT. Translated: CASSLRQGLSNTEAFF.

CDR3 DNA: TGTGCCAGCAGGGACTTTTTAAGCTCCTACAATGAGCAGTTCTTC. The encoded protein is CASRDFLSSYNEQFF. The gene calls are TRBV27 and TRBJ2-1; D is possibly TRBD2 (5 bases). Germline V CDR1 and CDR2: MNHEY, SMNVEV (reference sequence). The V gene lost 6 bases and the J gene lost 0 bases, with 12 bases spanning the gap. The CDR3 has 15 residues.

Here the CDR3 reads CASSSEPQGAGANVLTF. The CDR3 DNA reads TGCGCCAGCAGCTCGGAACCTCAGGGCGCCGGGGCCAACGTCCTGACTTTC. This chain connects TRBV5-1 to TRBJ2-6, with D perhaps matching TRBD1 (5 bases). V was trimmed by 3 bases and J by 4 bases, leaving 17 bases between them. This CDR3 region has 17 residues. CDR1 SGHRS and CDR2 YFSETQ come from the germline V gene.

This chain uses TRBV5-1 with TRBJ1-1; D possibly corresponds to TRBD1 (5 bases). The CDR3 spans 14 residues. Germline lookup yields CDR1 SGHRS and CDR2 YFSETQ. V was trimmed by 7 bases and J by 4 bases, leaving 17 bases between them. DNA for the CDR3: TGCGCCAGCGCAGCCTCCGGGGGGATCACTGAAGCTTTCTTT. It specifies CASAASGGITEAFF.

The chain links TRBV20-1 to TRBJ2-5; D remains unclear. The CDR3 is 12 residues long. Germline V gives CDR1 DFQATT, CDR2 SNEGSKA (reference sequence). The ends were cut back, 3 bases at V and 6 bases at J, with 11 bases in the middle. CDR3 residues: CSASPSQKTQYF. The CDR3 nucleotides are TGCAGTGCTAGTCCCTCACAAAAGACCCAGTACTTC.

V gene TRBV5-1 combines with J gene TRBJ2-6, with 7 positions matching TRBD1. The CDR3 spans 19 residues. V shed 4 bases and J 0 bases; nucleotides not matched to a gene: 13. Germline lookup yields CDR1 SGHRS and CDR2 YFSETQ. In DNA, the CDR3 is TGCGCCAGCAGCGGTTCCCCGGGACAGCGATTCTCTGGGGCCAACGTCCTGACTTTC. Amino acids: CASSGSPGQRFSGANVLTF.

CDR3 bases: TGTGCCAGCAGCTATAGCGGATACTCCTACGAGCAGTACTTC. This gives the protein CASSYSGYSYEQYF. The J gene is TRBJ2-7, the V gene TRBV7-2; a possible D gene is TRBD2 (6 bases). CDR3 length: 14 residues. CDR1 SGHTA and CDR2 FQGNSA come from the germline V gene. Deletions cut 4 bases from V and 0 bases from J, with 10 bases between.